This paragraph covers one T cell receptor (beta chain) sequence. Germline loops: CDR1 SGHVS, CDR2 FQNEAQ. The CDR3 extends over 13 amino acids. V gave up 1 base and J gave up 2 bases, with 3 bases separating them. In the source study's methods: Reference gene primer amplification gave estimated nucleated cell counts. Clones were sequenced by immunoSEQ multiplex PCR, and TCRdb holds only the in-frame ones, with some missing. The V and J calls and clone size come from that table; D and trimming were worked out from the DNA. The sample includes about 200,000 clones, about 82% of them seen just once. These data originate in a study of blood T cell repertoires in COVID-19. The wider study: Sample material is recorded as cDNA or gDNA derived from T cells, B-cell-depleted T cells, or PBMCs.

Followed longitudinally, the Seattle patients had been enrolled during active infection. The receptor's source is a man aged 60-69 years with COVID-19, enrolled during active disease. This chain connects TRBV7-8 to TRBJ2-1; D is unclear. Sample: peripheral blood. CDR3 residues: CASSLGAYNEQFF. In DNA form, the CDR3 reads TGTGCCAGCAGCTTAGGAGCCTACAATGAGCAGTTCTTC.